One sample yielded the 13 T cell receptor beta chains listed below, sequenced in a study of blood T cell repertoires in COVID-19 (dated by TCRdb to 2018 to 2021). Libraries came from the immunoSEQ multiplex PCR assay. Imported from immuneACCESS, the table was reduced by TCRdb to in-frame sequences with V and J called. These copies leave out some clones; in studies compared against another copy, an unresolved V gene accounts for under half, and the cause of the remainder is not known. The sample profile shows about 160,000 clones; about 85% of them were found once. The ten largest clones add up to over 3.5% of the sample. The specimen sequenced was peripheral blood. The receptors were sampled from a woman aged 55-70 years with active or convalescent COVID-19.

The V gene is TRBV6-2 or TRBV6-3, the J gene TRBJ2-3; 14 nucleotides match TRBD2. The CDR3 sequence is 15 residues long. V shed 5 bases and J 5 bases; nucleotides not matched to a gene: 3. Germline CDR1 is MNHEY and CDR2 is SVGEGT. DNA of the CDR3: TGTGCCAGCAGTCGACTAGCGGGGGGGCTAGATACGCAGTATTTT. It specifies CASSRLAGGLDTQYF.

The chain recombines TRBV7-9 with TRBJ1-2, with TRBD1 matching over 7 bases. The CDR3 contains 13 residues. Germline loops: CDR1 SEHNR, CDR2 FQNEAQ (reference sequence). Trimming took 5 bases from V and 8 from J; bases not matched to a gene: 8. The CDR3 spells CASSEQGRGGYTF. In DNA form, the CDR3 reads TGTGCCAGCAGCGAACAGGGGCGAGGGGGCTACACCTTC.

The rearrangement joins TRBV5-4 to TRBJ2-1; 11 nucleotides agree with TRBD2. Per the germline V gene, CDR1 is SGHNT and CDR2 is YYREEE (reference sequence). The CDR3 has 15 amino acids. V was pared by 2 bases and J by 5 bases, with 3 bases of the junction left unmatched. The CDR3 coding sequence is TGTGCCAGCAGCTTTCTAGCGGGGGGTAACAATGAGCAGTTCTTC. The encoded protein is CASSFLAGGNNEQFF.

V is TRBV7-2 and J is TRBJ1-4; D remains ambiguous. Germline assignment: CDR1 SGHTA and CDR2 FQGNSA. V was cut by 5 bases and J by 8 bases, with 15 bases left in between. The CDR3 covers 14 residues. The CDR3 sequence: CASSLAREYEKLFF. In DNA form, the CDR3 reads TGTGCCAGCAGCCTGGCAAGGGAGTACGAAAAACTGTTTTTT.

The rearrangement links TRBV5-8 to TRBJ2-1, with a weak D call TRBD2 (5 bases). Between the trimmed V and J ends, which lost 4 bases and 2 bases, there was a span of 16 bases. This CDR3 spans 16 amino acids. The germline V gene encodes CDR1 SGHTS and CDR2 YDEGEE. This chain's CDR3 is CASSLLLGGTYNEQFF. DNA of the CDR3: TGTGCCAGCAGCCTGCTACTAGGAGGCACCTACAATGAGCAGTTCTTC.

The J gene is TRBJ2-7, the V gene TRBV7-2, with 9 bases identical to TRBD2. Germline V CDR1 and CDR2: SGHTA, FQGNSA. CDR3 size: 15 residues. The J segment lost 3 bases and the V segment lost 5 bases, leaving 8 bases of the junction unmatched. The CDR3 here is CASSPGGSGGYEQYF. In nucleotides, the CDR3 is TGTGCCAGCAGCCCGGGGGGTAGCGGGGGCTACGAGCAGTACTTC.

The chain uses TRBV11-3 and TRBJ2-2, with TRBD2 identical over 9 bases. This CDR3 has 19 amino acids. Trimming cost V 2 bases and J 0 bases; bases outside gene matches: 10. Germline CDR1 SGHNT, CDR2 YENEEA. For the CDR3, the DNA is TGTGCCAGCAGCTTACTTGCGGGGGGGCTCGGGACGAACACCGGGGAGCTGTTTTTT. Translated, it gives CASSLLAGGLGTNTGELFF.

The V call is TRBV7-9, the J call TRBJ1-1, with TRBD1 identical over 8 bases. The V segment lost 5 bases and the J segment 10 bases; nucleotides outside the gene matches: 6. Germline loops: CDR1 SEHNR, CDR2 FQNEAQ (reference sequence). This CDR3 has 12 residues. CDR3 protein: CASSPQQGGAFF. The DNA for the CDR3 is TGTGCCAGCAGCCCCCAACAGGGGGGAGCTTTCTTT.

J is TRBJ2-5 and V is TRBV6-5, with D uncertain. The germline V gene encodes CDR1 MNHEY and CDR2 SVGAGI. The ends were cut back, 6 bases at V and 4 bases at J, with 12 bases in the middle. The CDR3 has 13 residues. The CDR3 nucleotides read TGTGCCAGCAGCCCCCTTGCGAGAGAGACCCAGTACTTC. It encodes CASSPLARETQYF.

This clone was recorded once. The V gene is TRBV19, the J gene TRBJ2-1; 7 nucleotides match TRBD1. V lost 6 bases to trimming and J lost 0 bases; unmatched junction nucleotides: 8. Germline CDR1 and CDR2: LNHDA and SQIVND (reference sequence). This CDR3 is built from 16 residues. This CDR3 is CASRTTTGISYNEQFF. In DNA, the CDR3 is TGTGCCAGTAGGACGACGACAGGGATCTCCTACAATGAGCAGTTCTTC. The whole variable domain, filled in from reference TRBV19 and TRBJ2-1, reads DGGITQSPKYLFRKEGQNVTLSCEQNLNHDAMYWYRQDPGQGLRLIYYSQIVNDFQKGDIAEGYSVSREKKESFPLTVTSAQKNPTAFYLCASRTTTGISYNEQFFGPGTRLTVL.

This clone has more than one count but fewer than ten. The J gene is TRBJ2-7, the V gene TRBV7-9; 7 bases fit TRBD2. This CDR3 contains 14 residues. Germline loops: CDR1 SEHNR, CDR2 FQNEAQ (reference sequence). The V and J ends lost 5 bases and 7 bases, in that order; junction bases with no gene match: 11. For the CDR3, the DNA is TGTGCCAGCAGCGAGCGGGATCCTTACGGGGAGCAGTACTTC. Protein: CASSERDPYGEQYF.

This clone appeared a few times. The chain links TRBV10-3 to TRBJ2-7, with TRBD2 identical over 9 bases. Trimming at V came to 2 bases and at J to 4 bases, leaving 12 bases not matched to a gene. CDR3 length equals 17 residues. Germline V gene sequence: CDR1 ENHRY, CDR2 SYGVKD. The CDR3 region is CAISETQTSGVGYEQYF. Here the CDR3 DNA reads TGTGCCATCAGTGAGACCCAGACTAGCGGAGTAGGATACGAGCAGTACTTC.

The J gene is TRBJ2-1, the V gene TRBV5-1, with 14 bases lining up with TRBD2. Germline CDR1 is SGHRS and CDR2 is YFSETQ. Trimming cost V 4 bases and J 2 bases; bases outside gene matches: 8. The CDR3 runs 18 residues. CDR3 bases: TGCGCCAGCAGCCCGGGACTAGCGGGGGCCGGCCCCTACAATGAGCAGTTCTTC. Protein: CASSPGLAGAGPYNEQFF.